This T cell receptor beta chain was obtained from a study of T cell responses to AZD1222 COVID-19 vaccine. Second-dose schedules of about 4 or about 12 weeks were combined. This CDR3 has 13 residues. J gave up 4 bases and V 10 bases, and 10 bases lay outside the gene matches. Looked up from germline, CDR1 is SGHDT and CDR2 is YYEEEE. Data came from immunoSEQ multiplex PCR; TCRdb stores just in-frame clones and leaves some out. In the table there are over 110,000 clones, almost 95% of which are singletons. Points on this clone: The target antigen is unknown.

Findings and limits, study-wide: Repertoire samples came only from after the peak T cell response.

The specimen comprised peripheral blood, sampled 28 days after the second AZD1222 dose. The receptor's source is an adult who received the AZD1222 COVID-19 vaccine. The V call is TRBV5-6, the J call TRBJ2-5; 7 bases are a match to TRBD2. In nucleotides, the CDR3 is TGTGCCGGAACCTCAGGGAGGGGAGAGACCCAGTACTTC. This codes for CAGTSGRGETQYF.